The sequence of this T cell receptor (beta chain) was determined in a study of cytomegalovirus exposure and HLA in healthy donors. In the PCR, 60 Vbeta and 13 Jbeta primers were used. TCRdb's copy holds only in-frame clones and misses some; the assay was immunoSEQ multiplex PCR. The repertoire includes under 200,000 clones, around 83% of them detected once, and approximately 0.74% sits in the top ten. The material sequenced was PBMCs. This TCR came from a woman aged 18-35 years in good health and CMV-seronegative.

CDR3 loop: CASSLTSGDSYEQYF. The CDR3 bases are TGTGCCAGCAGCTTAACCAGCGGTGACTCCTACGAGCAGTACTTC. The V call is TRBV11-2, the J call TRBJ2-7, with D maybe TRBD2 (5 bases). Germline V gene sequence: CDR1 SGHAT, CDR2 FQNNGV. With 2 bases removed from V and 0 bases from J, the gap between germline ends came to 11 bases. The CDR3 consists of 15 residues.